The clone carrying this T cell receptor (beta chain) has a handful of counts. Its antigen is currently unknown. This sample stems from a study of T cell responses to AZD1222 COVID-19 vaccine. CDR3 length: 16 residues. Germline assignment: CDR1 LGHNA and CDR2 YSLEER. V shed 1 base and J 6 bases; nucleotides not matched to a gene: 4. Study-wide points: Just six AZD1222 recipients tested seropositive at baseline. Vaccine-associated CD4 TCRs ranged over spike, dominating at 160-218 and 743-854. Reportedly, nearly half the spike-specific TCRs target unmutated variant regions. Recipients of two AZD1222 doses showed rising Spike-specific TCR breadth and depth.

Libraries were prepared by immunoSEQ multiplex PCR; TCRdb keeps only in-frame clonotypes and omits some of them. The sample has around 150,000 clones, 65% to 90% seen once. The source of this sequence is an adult who received the MenACWY meningococcal vaccine as a control. The chain carries TRBV4-3 and TRBJ1-5; TRBD1 aligns across 12 bases. The sequenced sample was peripheral blood, obtained 28 days after the second dose of the MenACWY control vaccine. In nucleotides, the CDR3 is TGCGCCAGCAGCCAAGGGGACAGGGGGCCGGGTCAGCCCCAGCATTTT. Translating it yields CASSQGDRGPGQPQHF.